Below are 27 T cell receptor beta chains sequenced from a single sample in a study of blood T cells in healthy people across ages. The authors ran a second PCR of roughly 7 to 11 cycles using a sample-barcoded 5' primer and a J-beta primer mix. TCRdb re-called the 5' RACE reads with MiXCR, one entry per CDR3 protein. Of around 940,000 distinct CDR3 sequences in the sample, roughly 47% were seen once. The sample was blood. These receptors were obtained from a woman in her sixties in good health.

This chain links TRBV3-1 with TRBJ2-7, with 7 bases aligning to TRBD1. The CDR3 has 15 residues. The V gene's germline CDR1 is LGHDT and CDR2 YNNKEL (reference sequence). Trimming cost V 2 bases and J 2 bases; bases outside gene matches: 6. CDR3 amino acids: CASSQSPGTAYEQYF. CDR3 coding DNA: TGTGCCAGCAGCCAATCTCCCGGGACAGCCTACGAGCAGTACTTC.

This clonotype came up once. CDR3 DNA: TGTGCCAGCAGCTTAACACAGGGGTCGGGCACAGATACGCAGTATTTT. Its translation is CASSLTQGSGTDTQYF. The V and J genes are TRBV7-8 and TRBJ2-3; 7 bases are shared with TRBD1. Trimming removed 2 bases from V and 1 base from J; junction bases left unmatched: 6. The CDR3 is 16 residues long. Per germline, CDR1 SGHVS and CDR2 FQNEAQ. The variable domain in full, with the rest retrieved from reference TRBV7-8 and TRBJ2-3, is GAGVSQSPRYKVAKRGQDVALRCDPISGHVSLFWYQQALGQGPEFLTYFQNEAQLDKSGLPSDRFFAERPEGSVSTLKIQRTQQEDSAVYLCASSLTQGSGTDTQYFGPGTRLTVL.

At least ten counts were recorded for this clonotype. This chain joins TRBV7-2 and TRBJ2-7, with unresolved D. The CDR3 loop spans 11 amino acids. The germline V gene has CDR1 SGHTA and CDR2 FQGNSA. Trimming removed 6 bases at V and 2 bases at J, with 5 bases between. The CDR3 nucleotides read TGTGCCAGCAGTTCCGCCTACGAGCAGTACTTC. Protein sequence: CASSSAYEQYF.

This clonotype was observed a handful of times. The DNA for the CDR3 is TGTGCCAGCTCACCAGGTGCACAGTCCTACGAGCAGTACTTC. Translation gives CASSPGAQSYEQYF. The chain uses TRBV18 and TRBJ2-7; D uncertain. V was pared by 2 bases and J by 1 base, with 9 bases between. Looked up from germline, CDR1 is KGHSH and CDR2 is LQKENI. This CDR3 region has 14 residues.

The chain employs TRBV11-1 and TRBJ2-4, with D unresolved. The assigned J gene may be wrong: the sequence end matches TRBJ2-7 better. The CDR3 consists of 14 residues. CDR1 and CDR2 (germline): SGHAT, FQDESV (reference sequence). This CDR3 is CASSLGGSASEQYF. CDR3 nucleotides: TGTGCCAGCAGCTTAGGCGGATCAGCTAGCGAGCAGTACTTC.

The chain couples TRBV29-1 to TRBJ2-1; TRBD1 might be the D (6 bases). V lost 7 bases and J lost 5, with 15 bases in between. In germline, CDR1 is SQVTM, CDR2 ANQGSEA. This CDR3 spans 13 amino acids. CDR3 region: CSGNRVVDNEQFF. As DNA, the CDR3 is TGCAGCGGAAACAGGGTTGTAGACAATGAGCAGTTCTTC.

The chain carries TRBV9 and TRBJ2-7; 8 bases agree with TRBD1. CDR3 size: 15 residues. The trim removed 0 bases at V and 1 base at J, leaving 3 bases unmatched. Per germline, CDR1 SGDLS and CDR2 YYNGEE. In DNA, the CDR3 is TGTGCCAGCAGCGTAGGGCAGGGGGCATCCTACGAGCAGTACTTC. Translating gives CASSVGQGASYEQYF.

This clonotype was detected a few times. The rearrangement uses TRBV12-3 or TRBV12-4 and TRBJ2-7; D remains unclear. V was trimmed by 5 bases and J by 7 bases, leaving 15 bases between them. The CDR3 spans 13 residues. DNA of the CDR3: TGTGCCAGCAGTATCTCCTTTAACAATGAGCAGTACTTC. It codes for CASSISFNNEQYF.

V gene TRBV13 combines with J gene TRBJ2-5; D unresolved. The J call may not be correct, given that the DNA end is closer to TRBJ2-7. Germline V lookup: CDR1 PRHDT, CDR2 FYEKMQ (reference sequence). The CDR3 runs 14 residues. The CDR3 sequence is CASSLYRNNYEQYF. The CDR3 DNA reads TGTGCCAGCAGCTTGTACCGGAACAACTACGAGCAGTACTTC.

The rearrangement uses TRBV28 and TRBJ1-2, with D unclear. Germline V lookup: CDR1 MDHEN, CDR2 SYDVKM. CDR3 length: 14 amino acids. The germline V and J ends were trimmed by 3 bases and 4 bases, with 12 bases remaining between them. CDR3 residues: CASSFAGSVYGYTF. CDR3 DNA sequence: TGTGCCAGCAGTTTTGCCGGATCCGTCTATGGCTACACCTTC.

This clonotype was seen a handful of times. This chain links TRBV5-6 with TRBJ1-2; 8 nucleotides match TRBD1. Germline CDR1 reads SGHDT; CDR2 reads YYEEEE. Unmatched junction bases numbered 8, after V lost 1 base and J lost 3 bases. The CDR3 is 16 amino acids. The CDR3 DNA reads as TGTGCCAGCAGCTTGTATGGACAGGGTAATGACTATGGCTACACCTTC. It yields the protein CASSLYGQGNDYGYTF.

Of note for this clonotype: Germline and junction disagree at one end, which may indicate a read error. This chain's CDR3 is CSAESGTSGSGGYEQYF. The CDR3 DNA reads as TGCAGCGCTGAAAGCGGGACTAGCGGGAGTGGGGGCTACGAGCAGTACTTC. The chain joins TRBV29-1 to TRBJ2-7; TRBD2 aligns across 14 bases. Germline CDR1 reads SQVTM; CDR2 reads ANQGSEA. CDR3 size: 17 residues.

The chain has TRBV4-2 and TRBJ2-3, with unresolved D. Germline lookup yields CDR1 LGHNA and CDR2 YNFKEQ. Trimming removed 3 bases at V and 7 bases at J, with 17 bases between. There are 15 residues in the CDR3. The CDR3 region is CASSQPGTQTHTQYF. CDR3 coding DNA: TGTGCCAGCAGCCAGCCGGGTACCCAGACGCATACGCAGTATTTT.

V usage is TRBV29-1 and J usage is TRBJ1-6; D uncertain. Per germline, CDR1 SQVTM and CDR2 ANQGSEA. Trimming cost V 0 bases and J 7 bases, with 7 bases left between them. The length of the CDR3 is 13 residues. The CDR3 loop is CSVEDPPNSPLHF. The CDR3 DNA follows: TGCAGCGTTGAAGATCCGCCAAATTCACCCCTCCACTTT.

This clonotype came up a few times. The chain recombines TRBV27 with TRBJ2-7; 7 nucleotides align to TRBD2. V gave up 3 bases and J gave up 5 bases; unmatched junction bases: 13. The CDR3 sequence is 16 residues long. In germline, CDR1 is MNHEY, CDR2 SMNVEV (reference sequence). The CDR3 is CASSFVGGEGGNEQYF. CDR3 coding DNA: TGTGCCAGCAGTTTCGTGGGGGGGGAGGGCGGCAACGAGCAGTACTTC.

The chain uses TRBV2 and TRBJ1-1; 12 bases fit TRBD1. Germline V gene data show CDR1 as SNHLY and CDR2 as FYNNEI. CDR3 length: 13 residues. V gave up 6 bases and J gave up 10 bases; unmatched junction bases: 6. The CDR3 sequence is CASRGTGGVGAFF. CDR3 coding DNA: TGTGCCAGCAGGGGGACAGGGGGCGTCGGAGCTTTCTTT.

The chain uses TRBV4-1 and TRBJ2-1; the D call may be TRBD1 or TRBD2 (5 bases each). The CDR3 spans 15 residues. Germline assignment: CDR1 MGHRA and CDR2 YSYEKL. V lost 0 bases and J 10 bases, leaving 16 bases between the germline ends. The CDR3 DNA sequence: TGCGCCAGCAGCCAAGAGGGGGTTGGGTTTGGGGAGCAGTTCTTC. Its protein product is CASSQEGVGFGEQFF.

This clonotype was seen ten or more times. The chain is built from TRBV7-9 and TRBJ2-7; D remains unclear. In germline, CDR1 is SEHNR, CDR2 FQNEAQ (reference sequence). The V end was cut by 5 bases, the J end by 2 bases, with 7 bases between. The CDR3 spans 12 residues. CDR3 amino acids: CASSPYTYEQYF. CDR3 DNA: TGTGCCAGCAGCCCCTACACCTACGAGCAGTACTTC.

The sample holds a few counts of this clonotype. V usage is TRBV29-1 and J usage is TRBJ1-2; the D is unclear. The germline gives CDR1 SQVTM, CDR2 ANQGSEA. V was clipped by 5 bases and J by 6 bases, with 13 bases between them. The CDR3 is 12 amino acids. CDR3 in DNA: TGCAGCGTTCGGGATCCCTCTGATGGCTACACCTTC. As protein: CSVRDPSDGYTF.

This clonotype was counted a few times. CDR3 DNA sequence: TGCGCCAGCAGCTTGGCCCACAGGGGGCGGGAAAAACTGTTTTTT. It is translated as CASSLAHRGREKLFF. V gene TRBV5-1 combines with J gene TRBJ1-4; 9 bases map to TRBD1. V gave up 0 bases and J gave up 8 bases; unmatched junction bases: 5. This CDR3 contains 15 residues. The germline V gene has CDR1 SGHRS and CDR2 YFSETQ.

A few counts support this clonotype. The V gene is TRBV6-5, the J gene TRBJ2-7; TRBD2 aligns across 8 bases. The ends lost 8 bases at V and 3 bases at J; junction bases unmatched: 9. Germline loops: CDR1 MNHEY, CDR2 SVGAGI. The CDR3 totals 14 residues. CDR3: CASGSGTMFYEQYF. The DNA for the CDR3 is TGTGCCAGCGGTAGCGGGACAATGTTCTACGAGCAGTACTTC.

V usage is TRBV4-3 and J usage is TRBJ2-6; D unclear. The CDR3 is 13 residues long. Trimming took off 5 bases at V and 4 bases at J, with 6 bases between the two ends. Germline values: CDR1 LGHNA, CDR2 YSLEER. The CDR3 DNA follows: TGCGCCAGCAGCTGGGGAGGGGCCAACGTCCTGACTTTC. Amino acid sequence: CASSWGGANVLTF.

This clonotype was detected only a few times. The rearrangement joins TRBV20-1 to TRBJ1-2, with TRBD1 matching over 7 bases. After removal of 0 bases from V and 8 bases from J, the junction contained 9 bases not matched to a gene. The germline CDR1 and CDR2 sequences are DFQATT and SNEGSKA (reference sequence). The CDR3 totals 14 residues. The CDR3 region has the DNA TGCAGTGCTAGAGATTTTTGGGGACAGAGCGGCTACACCTTC. As protein: CSARDFWGQSGYTF.

This clonotype was picked up one time. The chain is built from TRBV27 and TRBJ2-1; 15 bases are shared with TRBD2. Trimming cost V 4 bases and J 10 bases; bases outside gene matches: 2. Germline lookup yields CDR1 MNHEY and CDR2 SMNVEV (reference sequence). CDR3 size: 14 residues. The CDR3 nucleotides read TGTGCCAGCAGTTACGGGACTAGCGGGAGGGAGCAGTTCTTC. Translating gives CASSYGTSGREQFF.

This clonotype appeared a single time. Compared with germline, one end of the junction differs, possibly owing to a read error. The CDR3 nucleotides read TGTGCCAGCAGCTTCAGGACAGGGAGCACAGGTACGCAGTATTTT. It codes for CASSFRTGSTGTQYF. This chain joins TRBV5-6 and TRBJ2-3; TRBD1 aligns across 8 bases. The CDR3 is made up of 15 amino acids. Germline CDR1 is SGHDT and CDR2 is YYEEEE.

For this clonotype: An end of the junction does not agree with germline; a read error may underlie this. This chain connects TRBV5-1 to TRBJ2-7; 9 bases are a match to TRBD2. CDR3 length equals 13 residues. Per the germline V gene, CDR1 is SGHRS and CDR2 is YFSETQ. CDR3 protein: CASSLAGVHEQNF. For the CDR3, the DNA is TGCGCCAGCAGTTTAGCGGGAGTTCACGAGCAGAACTTC.

V usage is TRBV12-3 or TRBV12-4 and J usage is TRBJ2-7, with 9 positions matching TRBD1. The CDR3 runs 21 residues. Trimming removed 6 bases from V and 0 bases from J; junction bases left unmatched: 24. In DNA, the CDR3 is TGTGCCAGCAGACCTTCCCTCGGGACAGGGTATGGGAAGAGGAGCTCCTACGAGCAGTACTTC. Translating it yields CASRPSLGTGYGKRSSYEQYF.